The 23 T cell receptor beta chains presented below share a single source sample, sequenced in a study of shared clonotypes between healthy human individuals. The repertoire was sequenced with immunoSEQ multiplex PCR; TCRdb's copy has only in-frame clones and lacks some. The sample holds some 1 million clones, under 80% seen once. Sequenced input: memory CD4+ T cells sorted from blood. The subset was: CD45RA-negative fraction. The receptors derive from a man aged 18 to 29 in good health.

This clone was counted only a few times. The chain recombines TRBV5-6 with TRBJ2-2, with 10 nucleotides matching TRBD2. The V gene's germline CDR1 is SGHDT and CDR2 YYEEEE. V was pared by 2 bases and J by 2 bases, with 6 bases of the junction left unmatched. The CDR3 consists of 17 residues. The CDR3 loop is CASSFGGLAVNTGELFF. Here the CDR3 DNA reads TGTGCCAGCAGCTTTGGTGGACTAGCGGTAAACACCGGGGAGCTGTTTTTT.

The gene calls are TRBV2 and TRBJ2-7; 7 nucleotides align to TRBD1. The germline V gene has CDR1 SNHLY and CDR2 FYNNEI. V trimming: 5 bases; J trimming: 1 base; junction bases outside the gene matches: 2. This CDR3 comprises 13 residues. CDR3 coding DNA: TGTGCCAGCAGTCCGGACAGGTCCTACGAGCAGTACTTC. Its translation is CASSPDRSYEQYF.

The chain is built from TRBV1 and TRBJ2-7; the table's D call TRBD1 went unverified against the DNA. TRBV1 is a pseudogene segment. This CDR3 spans 15 amino acids. The CDR3 loop reads CTSSQATGVSYEQYF. CDR3 nucleotide sequence: TGCACCAGCAGCCAAGCGACAGGGGTCTCCTACGAGCAGTACTTC.

This clone was counted a single time. J is TRBJ1-6 and V is TRBV10-3; D ambiguous. The germline gives CDR1 ENHRY, CDR2 SYGVKD. The length of the CDR3 is 16 residues. Trimming stripped 2 bases from V and 6 bases from J, with 14 bases between. CDR3 protein: CAISEKRAESNSPLHF. CDR3 DNA: TGTGCCATCAGTGAGAAGAGGGCAGAGAGTAATTCACCCCTCCACTTT.

The chain couples TRBV6-1 to TRBJ1-3; 8 nucleotides align to TRBD1. CDR3 length equals 14 residues. In germline, CDR1 is MNHNS, CDR2 SASEGT. After removal of 4 bases from V and 3 bases from J, the junction contained 2 bases not matched to a gene. CDR3 bases: TGTGCCAGCAGTGCAGGGGGCAATGGAAACACCATATATTTT. Residues: CASSAGGNGNTIYF.

This clone was observed at least ten times. The rearrangement links TRBV4-3 to TRBJ1-5; D is unclear. Trimming pared 0 bases from V and 3 bases from J, leaving 9 bases between. Per the germline V gene, CDR1 is LGHNA and CDR2 is YSLEER. This CDR3 contains 15 residues. In DNA, the CDR3 is TGCGCCAGCAGCCAAGATCTTGTGAACAATCAGCCCCAGCATTTT. Amino acid sequence: CASSQDLVNNQPQHF.

Worth noting for this clone: Other DNA sequences in this specimen translate into the identical CDR3. J is TRBJ2-7 and V is TRBV30, with 11 bases matching TRBD1. CDR3 size: 13 residues. CDR1 and CDR2 (germline): GTSNPN, SVGIG (reference sequence). Trimming removed 5 bases from V and 2 bases from J; junction bases left unmatched: 2. This CDR3 reads CAWGQGATYEQYF. CDR3 sequence (DNA): TGTGCCTGGGGACAGGGGGCGACCTACGAGCAGTACTTC. The full variable domain, in which reference TRBV30 and TRBJ2-7 provide the parts outside the CDR3, is SQTIHQWPATLVQPVGSPLSLECTVEGTSNPNLYWYRQAAGRGLQLLFYSVGIGQISSEVPQNLSASRPQDRQFILSSKKLLLSDSGFYLCAWGQGATYEQYFGPGTRLTVT.

V and J are TRBV28 and TRBJ2-6; D perhaps matches TRBD2 (6 bases). V gave up 7 bases and J gave up 2 bases, with 15 bases separating them. The CDR3 loop spans 16 amino acids. Per the germline V gene, CDR1 is MDHEN and CDR2 is SYDVKM. CDR3 sequence reads: CASNPGEVAGANVLTF. DNA of the CDR3: TGTGCCAGCAACCCCGGGGAGGTTGCTGGGGCCAACGTCCTGACTTTC.

V is TRBV5-4 and J is TRBJ2-2, with 7 bases aligning to TRBD2. The CDR3 length is 16 residues. Trimming took 0 bases from V and 1 from J; bases not matched to a gene: 3. Germline V gene sequence: CDR1 SGHNT, CDR2 YYREEE (reference sequence). The CDR3: CASSLAGGGNTGELFF. As DNA, the CDR3 is TGTGCCAGCAGCTTGGCGGGCGGGGGGAACACCGGGGAGCTGTTTTTT.

The chain combines TRBV1 with TRBJ1-2. TRBV1 is flagged as a pseudogene. This CDR3 spans 14 amino acids. The CDR3 loop is CTSSQVVRAYGYTF. The CDR3 bases are TGCACCAGCAGCCAAGTTGTACGCGCCTATGGCTACACCTTC.

The genes are TRBV19 and TRBJ2-1; 7 bases line up with TRBD1. The junction had 21 bases not matched to a gene; V was cut back by 9 bases and J by 4 bases. The CDR3 is 18 amino acids. CDR1 LNHDA and CDR2 SQIVND come from the germline V gene (reference sequence). CDR3 loop: CASRGDRVNPTGYNEQFF. In nucleotides, the CDR3 is TGTGCCAGCCGGGGAGACAGGGTTAATCCCACGGGTTACAATGAGCAGTTCTTC.

The CDR3, as DNA: TGTGCCAGCAGCCCTCGACGGGTGGATGGCTACACCTTC. This encodes CASSPRRVDGYTF. This sequence joins TRBV7-2 and TRBJ1-2; D is uncertain. V gave up 5 bases and J gave up 6 bases, with 13 bases separating them. The CDR3 sequence is 13 residues long. Germline V lookup: CDR1 SGHTA, CDR2 FQGNSA.

The genes are TRBV2 and TRBJ1-5; D is unclear. Trimming cost V 1 base and J 5 bases, with 12 bases left between them. Per germline, CDR1 SNHLY and CDR2 FYNNEI. This CDR3 has 15 amino acids. The CDR3 nucleotides read TGTGCCAGCAGTGAAGATGGGAGGGTAGATCAGCCCCAGCATTTT. Translating it yields CASSEDGRVDQPQHF.

In its sample, this clone was seen many times. CDR3 region: CSVEDIGQAAEAFF. The CDR3 DNA reads TGCAGCGTTGAAGATATTGGACAGGCGGCTGAAGCTTTCTTT. V and J are TRBV29-1 and TRBJ1-1, with 7 bases aligning to TRBD1. Per germline, CDR1 SQVTM and CDR2 ANQGSEA. V was pared by 0 bases and J by 6 bases, with 7 bases of the junction left unmatched. The CDR3 has 14 amino acids.

Only a few counts were recorded for this clone. The chain employs TRBV9 and TRBJ2-5; D is possibly TRBD1 or TRBD2 (5 bases each). Germline V lookup: CDR1 SGDLS, CDR2 YYNGEE. V dropped 4 bases and J dropped 3 bases, with 13 bases sitting between them. The CDR3 length is 14 residues. The CDR3 protein is CASSLSGGKETQYF. For the CDR3, the DNA is TGTGCCAGCAGCCTTAGTGGGGGAAAAGAGACCCAGTACTTC.

This chain uses TRBV6-1 with TRBJ1-5; D perhaps matches TRBD1 (5 bases). The CDR3 contains 16 residues. The germline gives CDR1 MNHNS, CDR2 SASEGT. The V end lost 3 bases, the J end lost 7 bases, and 19 bases lay between the germline ends. The CDR3 sequence: CASSDTLTRGGQPQHF. The DNA of the CDR3 is TGTGCCAGCAGTGATACCCTGACCCGGGGGGGACAGCCCCAGCATTTT.

The chain couples TRBV7-2 to TRBJ2-5; D not certain. The CDR3 spans 14 residues. V was trimmed by 5 bases and J by 4 bases, leaving 14 bases between them. Germline V lookup: CDR1 SGHTA, CDR2 FQGNSA. The CDR3: CASSPYGSGETQYF. Written as DNA, the CDR3 is TGTGCCAGCAGCCCTTACGGGTCGGGAGAGACCCAGTACTTC.

The V call is TRBV7-9, the J call TRBJ1-6; 7 bases match TRBD1. Germline CDR1 SEHNR, CDR2 FQNEAQ (reference sequence). Trimming cost V 2 bases and J 9 bases; bases outside gene matches: 1. The CDR3 has 13 residues. CDR3 nucleotide sequence: TGTGCCAGCAGCTTAACAGGGGTTTCACCCCTCCACTTT. Translating gives CASSLTGVSPLHF.

This clone showed up many times. The chain is built from TRBV5-1 and TRBJ2-2, with TRBD1 matching over 8 bases. This CDR3 region has 17 residues. Germline V gene sequence: CDR1 SGHRS, CDR2 YFSETQ. Losses at the gene ends were 4 bases for V and 4 bases for J; bases not matched to a gene: 12. CDR3 in DNA: TGCGCCAGCAGCCTCCTAGGACAGGGAGGAGGCACCGGGGAGCTGTTTTTT. This sequence encodes CASSLLGQGGGTGELFF. The complete variable domain, with remaining parts taken from reference TRBV5-1 and TRBJ2-2, reads KAGVTQTPRYLIKTRGQQVTLSCSPISGHRSVSWYQQTPGQGLQFLFEYFSETQRNKGNFPGRFSGRQFSNSRSEMNVSTLELGDSALYLCASSLLGQGGGTGELFFGEGSRLTVL.

This sequence joins TRBV7-8 and TRBJ1-2; D is possibly TRBD1 (6 bases). The CDR3 is made up of 13 amino acids. Germline V gives CDR1 SGHVS, CDR2 FQNEAQ. Trimming took 5 bases from V and 2 from J, leaving 9 bases between them. The CDR3 region is CASSIDRNYGYTF. The CDR3 nucleotides are TGTGCCAGCAGCATTGACAGGAACTATGGCTACACCTTC.

The chain has TRBV2 and TRBJ2-1; D not certain. Trimming removed 2 bases at V and 8 bases at J, with 16 bases between. There are 15 residues in the CDR3. CDR1 SNHLY and CDR2 FYNNEI come from the germline V gene. The CDR3 DNA is TGTGCCAGCAGTGAAATGTTGGTGAGTCGGGATGAGCAGTTCTTC. Translated: CASSEMLVSRDEQFF. The full variable domain, with the rest looked up from reference TRBV2 and TRBJ2-1, is EPEVTQTPSHQVTQMGQEVILRCVPISNHLYFYWYRQILGQKVEFLVSFYNNEISEKSEIFDDQFSVERPDGSNFTLKIRSTKLEDSAMYFCASSEMLVSRDEQFFGPGTRLTVL.

This clone was detected only a few times. This rearrangement joins TRBV5-6 to TRBJ1-1; 9 nucleotides line up with TRBD1. This CDR3 is 18 amino acids long. Germline V CDR1 and CDR2: SGHDT, YYEEEE. V lost 0 bases and J lost 5; bases outside the gene matches: 14. The DNA for the CDR3 is TGTGCCAGCAGCTTGGAGCTTCCGTGGGACAGGGAGGGAACTGAAGCTTTCTTT. Translating gives CASSLELPWDREGTEAFF. Full variable domain (remainder filled in from reference TRBV5-6 and TRBJ1-1): DAGVTQSPTHLIKTRGQQVTLRCSPKSGHDTVSWYQQALGQGPQFIFQYYEEEERQRGNFPDRFSGHQFPNYSSELNVNALLLGDSALYLCASSLELPWDREGTEAFFGQGTRLTVV.

The chain uses TRBV27 and TRBJ2-5; 11 positions match TRBD1. CDR1 MNHEY and CDR2 SMNVEV come from the germline V gene (reference sequence). The CDR3 spans 14 residues. V shed 5 bases, J shed 4 bases, and the junction held 3 bases outside the gene matches. CDR3 protein: CASSPGTGGETQYF. CDR3 coding DNA: TGTGCCAGCAGTCCAGGGACAGGGGGAGAGACCCAGTACTTC.